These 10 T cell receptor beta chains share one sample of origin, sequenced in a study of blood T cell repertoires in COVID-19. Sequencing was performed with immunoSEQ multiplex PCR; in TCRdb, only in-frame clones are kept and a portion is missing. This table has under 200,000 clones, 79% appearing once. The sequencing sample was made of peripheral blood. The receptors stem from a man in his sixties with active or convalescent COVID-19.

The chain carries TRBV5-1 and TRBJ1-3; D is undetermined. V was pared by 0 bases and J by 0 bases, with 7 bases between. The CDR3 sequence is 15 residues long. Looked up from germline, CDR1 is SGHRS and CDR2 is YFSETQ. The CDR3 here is CASSLDGHSGNTIYF. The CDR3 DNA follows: TGCGCCAGCAGCTTGGACGGTCACTCTGGAAACACCATATATTTT.

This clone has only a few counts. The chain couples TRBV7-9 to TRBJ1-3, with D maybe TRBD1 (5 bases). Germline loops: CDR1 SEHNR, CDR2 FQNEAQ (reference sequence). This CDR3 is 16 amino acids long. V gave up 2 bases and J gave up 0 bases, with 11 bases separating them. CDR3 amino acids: CASSLSGLLSGNTIYF. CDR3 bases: TGTGCCAGCAGCTTATCAGGGTTGCTCTCTGGAAACACCATATATTTT.

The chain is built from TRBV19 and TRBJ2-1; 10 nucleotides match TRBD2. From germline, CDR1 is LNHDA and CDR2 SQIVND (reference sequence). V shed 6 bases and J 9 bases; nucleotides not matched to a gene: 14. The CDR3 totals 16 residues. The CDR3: CASRGFRASGSIEQFF. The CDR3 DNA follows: TGTGCCAGTAGGGGTTTCCGGGCTAGCGGGAGTATTGAGCAGTTCTTC. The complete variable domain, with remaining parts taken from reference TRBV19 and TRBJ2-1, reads DGGITQSPKYLFRKEGQNVTLSCEQNLNHDAMYWYRQDPGQGLRLIYYSQIVNDFQKGDIAEGYSVSREKKESFPLTVTSAQKNPTAFYLCASRGFRASGSIEQFFGPGTRLTVL.

The CDR3 DNA reads TGTGCCAGCAGCGATTACAGGGGGCGACTGAACTATGGCTACACCTTC. It yields the protein CASSDYRGRLNYGYTF. This chain links TRBV11-2 with TRBJ1-2; 9 nucleotides line up with TRBD1. There are 16 residues in the CDR3. Germline V gene lookup returns CDR1 SGHAT and CDR2 FQNNGV. Losses at the gene ends were 5 bases for V and 2 bases for J; bases not matched to a gene: 9.

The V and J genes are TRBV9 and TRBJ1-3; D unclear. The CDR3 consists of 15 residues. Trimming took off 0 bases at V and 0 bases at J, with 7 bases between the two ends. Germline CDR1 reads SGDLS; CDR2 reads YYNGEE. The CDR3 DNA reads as TGTGCCAGCAGCGTAGACTGGAGCTCTGGAAACACCATATATTTT. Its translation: CASSVDWSSGNTIYF.

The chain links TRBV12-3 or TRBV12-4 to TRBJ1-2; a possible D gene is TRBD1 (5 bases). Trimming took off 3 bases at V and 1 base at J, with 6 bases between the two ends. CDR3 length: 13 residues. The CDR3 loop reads CASSFDSNYGYTF. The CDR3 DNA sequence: TGTGCCAGCAGTTTTGACAGTAACTATGGCTACACCTTC.

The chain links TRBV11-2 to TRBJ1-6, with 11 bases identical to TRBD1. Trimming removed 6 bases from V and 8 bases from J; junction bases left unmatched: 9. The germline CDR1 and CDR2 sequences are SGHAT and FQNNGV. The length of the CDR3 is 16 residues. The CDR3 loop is CASSLSWGQGDSPLHF. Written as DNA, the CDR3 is TGTGCCAGCAGTCTTTCGTGGGGACAGGGGGATTCACCCCTCCACTTT.

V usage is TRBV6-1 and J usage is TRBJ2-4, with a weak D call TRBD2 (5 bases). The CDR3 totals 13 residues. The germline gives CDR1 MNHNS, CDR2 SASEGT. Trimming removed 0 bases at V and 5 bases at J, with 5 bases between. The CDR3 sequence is CASSEAGENIQYF. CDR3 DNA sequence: TGTGCCAGCAGTGAAGCGGGAGAAAACATTCAGTACTTC.

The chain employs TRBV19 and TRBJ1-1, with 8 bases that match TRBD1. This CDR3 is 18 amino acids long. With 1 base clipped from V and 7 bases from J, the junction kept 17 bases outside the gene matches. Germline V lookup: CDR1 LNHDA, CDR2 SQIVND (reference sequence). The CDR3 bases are TGTGCCAGTAGTATAGCTTGGGACAGGCGTCTTACCTCTGATGAAGCTTTCTTT. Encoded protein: CASSIAWDRRLTSDEAFF. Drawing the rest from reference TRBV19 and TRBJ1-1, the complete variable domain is DGGITQSPKYLFRKEGQNVTLSCEQNLNHDAMYWYRQDPGQGLRLIYYSQIVNDFQKGDIAEGYSVSREKKESFPLTVTSAQKNPTAFYLCASSIAWDRRLTSDEAFFGQGTRLTVV.

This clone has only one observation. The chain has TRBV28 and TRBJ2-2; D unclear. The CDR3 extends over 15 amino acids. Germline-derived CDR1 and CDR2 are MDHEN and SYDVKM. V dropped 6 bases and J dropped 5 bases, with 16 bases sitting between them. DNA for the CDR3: TGTGCCAGCAGGACTTTAGAACTGAGGACCGGGGAGCTGTTTTTT. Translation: CASRTLELRTGELFF.